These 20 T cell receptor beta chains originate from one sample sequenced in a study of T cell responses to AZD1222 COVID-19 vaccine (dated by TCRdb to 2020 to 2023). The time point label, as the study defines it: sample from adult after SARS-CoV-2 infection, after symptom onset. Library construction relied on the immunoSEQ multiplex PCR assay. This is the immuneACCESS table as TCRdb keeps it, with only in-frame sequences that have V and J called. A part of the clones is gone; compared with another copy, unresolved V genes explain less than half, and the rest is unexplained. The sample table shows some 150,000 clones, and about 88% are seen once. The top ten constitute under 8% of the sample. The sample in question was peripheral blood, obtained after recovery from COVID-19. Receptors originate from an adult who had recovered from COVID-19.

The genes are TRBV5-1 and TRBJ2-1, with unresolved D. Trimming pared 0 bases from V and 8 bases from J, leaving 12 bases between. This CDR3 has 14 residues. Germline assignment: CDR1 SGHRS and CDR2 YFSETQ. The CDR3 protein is CASSLEPLLDEQFF. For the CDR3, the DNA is TGCGCCAGCAGCTTGGAACCCCTACTCGATGAGCAGTTCTTC.

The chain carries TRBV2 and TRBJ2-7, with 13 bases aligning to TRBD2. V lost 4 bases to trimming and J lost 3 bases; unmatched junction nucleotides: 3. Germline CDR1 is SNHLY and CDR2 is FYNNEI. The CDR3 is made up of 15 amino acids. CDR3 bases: TGTGCCAGCAGTGTGAGGACTAGCGGGAGCTACGAGCAGTACTTC. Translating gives CASSVRTSGSYEQYF.

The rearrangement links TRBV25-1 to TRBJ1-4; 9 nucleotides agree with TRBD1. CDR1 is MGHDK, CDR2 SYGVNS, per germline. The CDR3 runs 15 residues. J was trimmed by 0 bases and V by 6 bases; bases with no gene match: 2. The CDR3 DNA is TGTGCCAGCAGAAGACAGGGGGCAACTAATGAAAAACTGTTTTTT. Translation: CASRRQGATNEKLFF. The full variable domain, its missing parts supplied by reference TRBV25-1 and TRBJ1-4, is EADIYQTPRYLVIGTGKKITLECSQTMGHDKMYWYQQDPGMELHLIHYSYGVNSTEKGDLSSESTVSRIRTEHFPLTLESARPSHTSQYLCASRRQGATNEKLFFGSGTQLSVL.

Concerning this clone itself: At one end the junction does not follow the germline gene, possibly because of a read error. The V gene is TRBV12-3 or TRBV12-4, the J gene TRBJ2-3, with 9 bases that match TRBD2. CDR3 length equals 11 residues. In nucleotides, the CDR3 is TGTGCCAGCAGCTTAGCGGGGGTAGAGTATTTT. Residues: CASSLAGVEYF.

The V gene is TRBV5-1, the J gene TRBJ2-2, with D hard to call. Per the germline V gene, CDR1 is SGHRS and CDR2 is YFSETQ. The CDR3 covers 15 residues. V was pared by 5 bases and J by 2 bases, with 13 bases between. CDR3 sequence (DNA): TGCGCCAGCAGGGTGGGTCAGGTCAACACCGGGGAGCTGTTTTTT. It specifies CASRVGQVNTGELFF.

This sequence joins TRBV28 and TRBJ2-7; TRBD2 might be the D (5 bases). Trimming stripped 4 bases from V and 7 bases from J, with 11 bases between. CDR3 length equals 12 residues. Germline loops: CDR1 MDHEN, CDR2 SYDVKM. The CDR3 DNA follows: TGTGCCAGCAGTTCGGCCGGGGTTGAGCAGTACTTC. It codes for CASSSAGVEQYF.

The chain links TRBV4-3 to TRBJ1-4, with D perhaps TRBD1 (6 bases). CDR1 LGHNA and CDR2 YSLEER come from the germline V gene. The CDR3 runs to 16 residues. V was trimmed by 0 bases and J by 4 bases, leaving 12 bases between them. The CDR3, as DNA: TGCGCCAGCAGCCAAGAGGTGCAGGGGTTTAATGAAAAACTGTTTTTT. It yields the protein CASSQEVQGFNEKLFF.

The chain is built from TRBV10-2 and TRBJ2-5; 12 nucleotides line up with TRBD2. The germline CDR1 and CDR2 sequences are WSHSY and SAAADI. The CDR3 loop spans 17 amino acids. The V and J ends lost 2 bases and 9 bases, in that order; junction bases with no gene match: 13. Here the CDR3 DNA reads TGCGCCAGCAGTGAGCCGATCCTAGCGGGGGGGACCGCGGCCCAGTACTTC. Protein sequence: CASSEPILAGGTAAQYF.

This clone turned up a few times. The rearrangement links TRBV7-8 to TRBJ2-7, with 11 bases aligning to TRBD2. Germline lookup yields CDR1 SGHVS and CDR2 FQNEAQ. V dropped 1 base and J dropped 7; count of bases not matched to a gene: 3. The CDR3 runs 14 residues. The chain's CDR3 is CASSLVAGGREQYF. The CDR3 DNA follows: TGTGCCAGCAGCTTAGTAGCGGGAGGGCGGGAGCAGTACTTC. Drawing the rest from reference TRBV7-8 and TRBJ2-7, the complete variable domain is GAGVSQSPRYKVAKRGQDVALRCDPISGHVSLFWYQQALGQGPEFLTYFQNEAQLDKSGLPSDRFFAERPEGSVSTLKIQRTQQEDSAVYLCASSLVAGGREQYFGPGTRLTVT.

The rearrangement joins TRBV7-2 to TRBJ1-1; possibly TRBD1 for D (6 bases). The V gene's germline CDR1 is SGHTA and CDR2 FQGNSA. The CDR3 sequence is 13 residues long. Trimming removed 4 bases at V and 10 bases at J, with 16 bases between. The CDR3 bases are TGTGCCAGCAGCTCCCGACAGGTTATGGGAGCTTTCTTT. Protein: CASSSRQVMGAFF.

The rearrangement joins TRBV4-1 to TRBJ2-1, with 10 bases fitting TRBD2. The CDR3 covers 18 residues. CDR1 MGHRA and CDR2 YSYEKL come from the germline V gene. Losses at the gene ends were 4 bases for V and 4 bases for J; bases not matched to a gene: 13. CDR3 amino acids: CASSPHEQTGLAYNEQFF. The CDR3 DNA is TGCGCCAGCAGCCCGCACGAACAAACGGGACTAGCGTACAATGAGCAGTTCTTC.

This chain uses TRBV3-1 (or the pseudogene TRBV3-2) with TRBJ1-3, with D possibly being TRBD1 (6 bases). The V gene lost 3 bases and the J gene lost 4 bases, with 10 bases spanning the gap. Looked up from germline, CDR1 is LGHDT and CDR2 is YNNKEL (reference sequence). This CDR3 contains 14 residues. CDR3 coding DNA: TGTGCCAGCAGCCACAGGGGAGAGGGAAACACCATATATTTT. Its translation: CASSHRGEGNTIYF.

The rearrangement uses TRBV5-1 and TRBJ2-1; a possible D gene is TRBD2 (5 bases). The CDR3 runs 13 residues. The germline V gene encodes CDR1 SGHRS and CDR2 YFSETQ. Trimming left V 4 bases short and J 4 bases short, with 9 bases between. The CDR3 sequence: CASSQDFYNEQFF. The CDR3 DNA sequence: TGCGCCAGCAGCCAGGACTTTTACAATGAGCAGTTCTTC.

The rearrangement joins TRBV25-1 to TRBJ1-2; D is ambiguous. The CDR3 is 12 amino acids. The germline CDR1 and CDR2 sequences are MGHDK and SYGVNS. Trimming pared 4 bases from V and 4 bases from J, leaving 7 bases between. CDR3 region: CASSVTSYGYTF. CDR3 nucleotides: TGTGCCAGCAGTGTCACGTCCTATGGCTACACCTTC.

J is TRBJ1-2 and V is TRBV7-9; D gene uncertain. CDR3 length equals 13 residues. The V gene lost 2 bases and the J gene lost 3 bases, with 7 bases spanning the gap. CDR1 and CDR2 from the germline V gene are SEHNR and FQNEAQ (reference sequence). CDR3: CASSLLDDYGYTF. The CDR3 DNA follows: TGTGCCAGCAGCTTATTGGATGACTATGGCTACACCTTC.

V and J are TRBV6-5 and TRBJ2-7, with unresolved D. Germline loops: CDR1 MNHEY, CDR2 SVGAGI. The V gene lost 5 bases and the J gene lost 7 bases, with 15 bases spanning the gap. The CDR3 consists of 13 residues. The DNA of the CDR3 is TGTGCCAGCAGTCCCCTCCTCCGGATGGAGCAGTACTTC. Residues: CASSPLLRMEQYF.

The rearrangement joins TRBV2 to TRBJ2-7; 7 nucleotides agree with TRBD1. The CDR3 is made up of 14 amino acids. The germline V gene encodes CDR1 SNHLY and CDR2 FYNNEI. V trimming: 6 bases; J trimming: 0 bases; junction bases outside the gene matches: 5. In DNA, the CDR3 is TGTGCCAGCAGAATGTCAGGGGGCTCCTACGAGCAGTACTTC. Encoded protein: CASRMSGGSYEQYF.

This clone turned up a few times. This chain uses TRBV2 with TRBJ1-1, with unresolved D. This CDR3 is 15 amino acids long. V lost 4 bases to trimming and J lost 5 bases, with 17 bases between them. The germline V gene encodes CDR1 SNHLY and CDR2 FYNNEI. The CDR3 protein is CASSVRESSGTEAFF. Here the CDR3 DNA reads TGTGCCAGCAGTGTGAGGGAATCCAGCGGGACTGAAGCTTTCTTT.

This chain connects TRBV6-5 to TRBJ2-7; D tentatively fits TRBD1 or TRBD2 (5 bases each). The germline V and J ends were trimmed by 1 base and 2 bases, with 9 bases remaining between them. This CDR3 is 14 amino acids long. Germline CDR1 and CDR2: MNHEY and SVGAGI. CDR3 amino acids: CASSYLGDAYEQYF. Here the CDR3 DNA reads TGTGCCAGCAGTTACTTGGGGGACGCCTACGAGCAGTACTTC.

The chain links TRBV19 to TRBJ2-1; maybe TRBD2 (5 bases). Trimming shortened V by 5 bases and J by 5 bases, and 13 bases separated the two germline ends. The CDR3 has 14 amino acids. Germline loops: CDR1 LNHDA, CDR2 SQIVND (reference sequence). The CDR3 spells CASSAWRFNNEQFF. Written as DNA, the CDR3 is TGTGCCAGTAGTGCTTGGAGGTTCAACAATGAGCAGTTCTTC.